Included here is one T cell receptor beta chain sequence, with context. Categorization into cohorts depended on clinical history that participants reported. Only in-frame clones appear in the TCRdb table, and some are missing; sequencing was by immunoSEQ multiplex PCR. Among hundreds of thousands of clones listed, roughly 90% were seen once. This record comes from a study of blood T cell repertoires in COVID-19. This CDR3 region has 13 residues. With 6 bases removed from V and 1 base from J, the gap between germline ends came to 9 bases. The germline V gene has CDR1 SQVTM and CDR2 ANQGSEA. What was sequenced was PBMCs or T cells enriched from blood (not recorded which). The chain carries TRBV29-1 and TRBJ2-2; possibly TRBD1 for D (6 bases). This receptor was identified in a woman in her thirties or forties who had recovered from COVID-19. The CDR3 DNA follows: TGCAGCGTCCTACAGGGGAACACCGGGGAGCTGTTTTTT. This gives the protein CSVLQGNTGELFF.